The 9 T cell receptor beta chains below were found in one sample sequenced in a study of cytomegalovirus exposure and HLA in healthy donors. The PCR ran on 60 Vbeta and 13 Jbeta primers. Sequencing was performed with immunoSEQ multiplex PCR; in TCRdb, only in-frame clones are kept and a portion is missing. The data contain 100,000 to 150,000 clones, more than 65% of them singletons. The material sequenced was PBMCs. These receptors were collected from a male donor in good health and CMV-seropositive.

J is TRBJ2-7 and V is TRBV19, with 9 bases aligning to TRBD1. The V segment lost 5 bases and the J segment 6 bases; nucleotides outside the gene matches: 11. The CDR3 is 15 amino acids. Germline-derived CDR1 and CDR2 are LNHDA and SQIVND (reference sequence). The CDR3 protein is CASSPAGTGSSEQYF. The CDR3 DNA reads as TGTGCCAGTAGTCCCGCCGGGACAGGGTCTTCCGAGCAGTACTTC.

The chain uses TRBV19 and TRBJ2-1; TRBD1 might be the D (6 bases). From germline, CDR1 is LNHDA and CDR2 SQIVND (reference sequence). This CDR3 has 13 residues. V was trimmed by 4 bases and J by 7 bases, leaving 11 bases between them. The CDR3 DNA is TGTGCCAGTAGTAATGCAGGGGCAAATGAGCAGTTCTTC. It codes for CASSNAGANEQFF. The variable domain in full, completed from reference TRBV19 and TRBJ2-1, reads DGGITQSPKYLFRKEGQNVTLSCEQNLNHDAMYWYRQDPGQGLRLIYYSQIVNDFQKGDIAEGYSVSREKKESFPLTVTSAQKNPTAFYLCASSNAGANEQFFGPGTRLTVL.

V usage is TRBV15 and J usage is TRBJ1-4; a weak D match, TRBD1 (6 bases). CDR1 and CDR2 (germline): LNHNV, YYDKDF (reference sequence). The CDR3 loop spans 13 amino acids. The V end was cut by 0 bases, the J end by 15 bases, with 14 bases between. This chain's CDR3 is CATSRDLSDRLFF. The CDR3 DNA sequence: TGTGCCACCAGCAGAGATCTGTCGGACAGATTGTTTTTT.

This clone has just one count. V and J are TRBV1 and TRBJ2-1; the D call in the table, TRBD2, was not verified against the DNA. TRBV1 is shown as a pseudogene. The CDR3 is 19 amino acids. CDR3 in DNA: TGCACCAGCAGCCAAATCGGGGCGGGAGCTTCTCGTGCTCACAATGAGCAGTTCTTC. It specifies CTSSQIGAGASRAHNEQFF.

This chain links TRBV5-1 with TRBJ1-1, with D tentatively TRBD1 (6 bases). Germline-derived CDR1 and CDR2 are SGHRS and YFSETQ. The CDR3 has 12 amino acids. V lost 8 bases, J lost 1 base, and 9 bases lay in between. The CDR3 bases are TGCGCCAGTAAGGGACAGAACACTGAAGCTTTCTTT. Its translation: CASKGQNTEAFF.

V usage is TRBV6-1 and J usage is TRBJ2-7; TRBD1 matches 9 bases. The junction had 4 bases not matched to a gene; V was cut back by 11 bases and J by 2 bases. The CDR3 has 12 residues. CDR1 is MNHNS, CDR2 SASEGT, per germline. The CDR3 reads CAGGDRAYEQYF. CDR3 DNA: TGTGCCGGGGGGGACAGGGCCTACGAGCAGTACTTC.

The chain joins TRBV19 to TRBJ2-7; 8 bases line up with TRBD1. J gave up 6 bases and V 4 bases, and 14 bases lay outside the gene matches. The CDR3 is 16 amino acids. Per the germline V gene, CDR1 is LNHDA and CDR2 is SQIVND (reference sequence). The CDR3 sequence: CASSTRTGTGHSEQYF. The CDR3, as DNA: TGTGCCAGTAGTACCCGAACCGGGACAGGCCATAGCGAGCAGTACTTC.

The V call is TRBV30, the J call TRBJ2-4; D remains ambiguous. The V end lost 1 base, the J end lost 12 bases, and 7 bases lay between the germline ends. Germline V CDR1 and CDR2: GTSNPN, SVGIG (reference sequence). The CDR3 length is 10 residues. The CDR3 protein is CAWSDSSQYF. The CDR3 bases are TGTGCCTGGAGTGATTCCAGTCAGTACTTC.

The chain employs TRBV7-8 and TRBJ1-1; 10 bases match TRBD1. V was clipped by 2 bases and J by 6 bases; unmatched bases: 6. This CDR3 spans 15 amino acids. CDR1 is SGHVS, CDR2 FQNEAQ, per germline. CDR3 sequence: CASSLFYGQGAEAFF. In nucleotides, the CDR3 is TGTGCCAGCAGCTTATTTTACGGACAGGGGGCTGAAGCTTTCTTT.